Below are 22 T cell receptor beta chains sequenced from a single sample in a study of CD8+ T cells in alopecia areata. As the sequencing template, cDNA was produced by extracting RNA and reverse transcribing it. TCRdb's copy holds only in-frame clones and misses some; the assay was immunoSEQ multiplex PCR. The data show around 100,000 clones, with none appearing a single time. The specimen was lesional skin. These receptors were collected from a C3H/HeJ mouse with alopecia areata. For the strain, the MHC haplotype given is H2-k.

This clone was seen a handful of times. The genes and germline here are from mouse. The sequenced fragment ends 4 residues before the CDR3 boundary, so the rest is inferred from the germline J gene. This chain joins TRBV1 and TRBJ1-1; 9 bases match TRBD1. Germline CDR1 is NSQYPW and CDR2 is LRSPGD (reference sequence). The CDR3 loop spans 14 amino acids. The CDR3 region is CTCSADHRGREVFF. Incomplete CDR3 DNA: TGCACCTGCAGTGCAGATCACAGGGGGCGA. The variable domain in full, completed from reference TRBV1 and TRBJ1-1, reads VTLLEQNPRWRLVPRGQAVNLRCILKNSQYPWMSWYQQDLQKQLQWLFTLRSPGDKEVKSLPGADYLATRVTDTELRLQVANMSQGRTLYCTCSADHRGREVFFGKGTRLTVV.

As concerns this clone: The gene names given are mouse names. CDR3 residues: CASSLLGASAETLYF. The sequenced part of the CDR3 DNA is TGTGCCAGCAGCTTACTGGGGGCTAGTGCAGAA. The chain has TRBV19 and TRBJ2-3; TRBD2 agrees at 8 bases. The missing CDR3 end, 4 residues past where the read stops, is filled in from the germline J gene. V lost 5 bases, J lost 0 bases, and 5 bases stayed unmatched. The CDR3 contains 15 residues. Germline V gives CDR1 FNHDT, CDR2 SITEND (reference sequence).

Notes on this clone: The germline and genes are mouse ones. Coverage ceases 4 residues before the CDR3 finishes, and the germline J gene fills in the end. The chain carries TRBV13-3 and TRBJ2-1; 9 bases fit TRBD2. V was clipped by 6 bases and J by 6 bases; unmatched bases: 4. The V gene's germline CDR1 is NNHDY and CDR2 SYVADS. This CDR3 has 13 residues. The CDR3 loop is CASTGTGLAEQFF. The sequenced part of the CDR3 DNA is TGTGCCAGCACTGGGACTGGGCTTGCT.

This clone was counted only a few times. Gene labels here are mouse ones. The CDR3 end is not reached by the read, which stops 4 residues before it; the germline J gene fills it in. The rearrangement uses TRBV19 and TRBJ2-3; tentatively, D is TRBD1 (5 bases). The V end was cut by 0 bases, the J end by 0 bases, with 11 bases between. Germline V CDR1 and CDR2: FNHDT, SITEND (reference sequence). The CDR3 runs to 16 residues. The CDR3 sequence: CASSIADSPSAETLYF. Incomplete CDR3 DNA: TGTGCCAGCAGTATAGCTGACAGCCCTAGTGCAGAA.

Concerning this clone: Mouse names are used for the genes. The read halts 4 residues ahead of the CDR3 end, with the missing end drawn from the germline J gene. This sequence joins TRBV5 and TRBJ2-2; tentative D call: TRBD1 (5 bases). Trimming pared 4 bases from V and 1 base from J, leaving 7 bases between. The CDR3 is 14 residues long. Germline assignment: CDR1 LGHNA and CDR2 YNLKQL (reference sequence). CDR3 DNA (partial): TGTGCCAGCAGCCCGGACATAAACACCGGG. It is translated as CASSPDINTG. The full CDR3 protein is CASSPDINTGQLYF.

Concerning this clone: Germline and genes here are mouse. Read sequence stops 4 residues before the CDR3 end, and the germline J gene provides the missing end. Within the sample, other DNA sequences also encode this same CDR3. The chain recombines TRBV16 with TRBJ2-1; D is possibly TRBD2 (6 bases). The germline gives CDR1 SGHSA, CDR2 FRNQAP. The CDR3 is 14 residues long. V dropped 1 base and J dropped 2 bases, with 6 bases sitting between them. The CDR3: CASSLGTDYAEQFF. Partial CDR3 DNA: TGTGCAAGCAGCTTAGGGACTGACTATGCT.

Notes on this clone: Gene labels here are mouse ones. The sequence runs out 4 residues before the end of the CDR3; the remainder is reconstructed from the germline J gene. The chain links TRBV19 to TRBJ2-3; unclear D gene. In germline, CDR1 is FNHDT, CDR2 SITEND (reference sequence). V shed 5 bases and J shed 0 bases, with 10 bases lying between them. The CDR3 spans 14 residues. CDR3 DNA, as far as it was read: TGTGCCAGCAGCCCCACCACTAGTGCAGAA. This gives the protein CASSPTTSAE. The CDR3 in full is CASSPTTSAETLYF.

A note on this clone: Genes here carry mouse names. Coverage ceases 4 residues before the CDR3 finishes, and the germline J gene fills in the end. The genes are TRBV19 and TRBJ2-7; 10 bases fit TRBD1. This CDR3 contains 13 residues. CDR1 and CDR2 from the germline V gene are FNHDT and SITEND (reference sequence). CDR3 loop: CASSGQGVYEQYF. The sequenced part of the CDR3 DNA is TGTGCCAGCAGTGGACAGGGGGTTTAT. The variable domain in full, with the rest retrieved from reference TRBV19 and TRBJ2-7, is GGIITQTPKFLIGQEGQKLTLKCQQNFNHDTMYWYRQDSGKGLRLIYYSITENDLQKGDLSEGYDASREKKSSFSLTVTSAQKNEMAVFLCASSGQGVYEQYFGPGTRLTVL.

Details on this clone: Genes and germline come from the mouse. This chain's CDR3 is CTCSAGKSWGDEQYF. The covered CDR3 bases are TGCACCTGCAGTGCAGGCAAAAGCTGGGGGGAT. The V and J genes are TRBV1 and TRBJ2-7, with TRBD2 identical over 8 bases. The CDR3 is cut off 4 residues early in the read; its end comes from the germline J gene. CDR1 and CDR2 (germline): NSQYPW, LRSPGD (reference sequence). The CDR3 totals 15 residues.

This clone was recorded many times. The germline and genes are mouse ones. The CDR3 extends 4 residues past the end of the read, so its final part is completed from the germline J gene. The rearrangement links TRBV17 to TRBJ2-1, with D perhaps matching TRBD1 (5 bases). V gave up 6 bases and J gave up 2 bases, with 8 bases separating them. Germline V gene sequence: CDR1 MNHDT, CDR2 YYDKIL. This CDR3 spans 13 amino acids. The CDR3 reads CASSPTDYAEQFF. The CDR3 DNA, read in part, is TGTGCTAGCAGCCCGACAGACTATGCT.

This clone has only a few counts. Any gene name here is a mouse gene name. With the read ending 4 residues before the CDR3 end, the germline J gene is used to fill in that end. The chain recombines TRBV13-3 with TRBJ2-4, with 9 bases that match TRBD1. Germline V CDR1 and CDR2: NNHDY, SYVADS. There are 14 residues in the CDR3. The DNA read from the CDR3 is TGTGCCAGCAGTGAGACAGGGGGAGGAAAC. This codes for CASSETGGGN. The whole CDR3 reads CASSETGGGNTLYF.

The sample holds many counts of this clone. TCRdb's protein does not match the DNA translation at residue 12; the protein provided is translated from the DNA. Germline and genes here are mouse. The read gets to within 3 residues of the CDR3 end, and the germline J gene fills in the rest. The gene calls are TRBV19 and TRBJ1-3, with D unclear. Germline assignment: CDR1 FNHDT and CDR2 SITEND (reference sequence). V was pared by 1 base and J by 0 bases, with 8 bases between. CDR3 size: 15 residues. Partial CDR3 DNA: TGTGCCAGCAGTATATTACACCGTTCTGGAAATACG. This codes for CASSILHRSGNT. In full, the CDR3 reads CASSILHRSGNTLYF.

On this clone itself: TCRdb's protein and the translated DNA diverge at residue 13; the protein reported here is the translation of the DNA. The listed genes are named as in mouse. The CDR3 bases that were read are TGTGCCAGCAGTGAGCAGGGGGCTTATTCTGGAAATACG. The encoded protein is CASSEQGAYSGNT. The full CDR3 protein is CASSEQGAYSGNTLYF. The chain is built from TRBV13-1 and TRBJ1-3; 8 positions agree with TRBD1. With the read ending 3 residues before the CDR3 end, the germline J gene is used to fill in that end. This CDR3 has 16 amino acids. V shed 2 bases and J 0 bases; nucleotides not matched to a gene: 4. From germline, CDR1 is NSHNY and CDR2 SYGAGN.

With respect to this clone: Gene names and germline match the mouse. The sequenced CDR3 bases are TGTGCCAGCAGCGCCCGGGACTGGGAAGAC. This encodes CASSARDWED. In full, the CDR3 reads CASSARDWEDTQYF. This chain links TRBV5 with TRBJ2-5; 9 nucleotides agree with TRBD2. Coverage ceases 4 residues before the CDR3 finishes, and the germline J gene fills in the end. Germline loops: CDR1 LGHNA, CDR2 YNLKQL (reference sequence). The length of the CDR3 is 14 residues.

For this clone: Gene and germline names: mouse. Read coverage stops 4 residues before the CDR3 terminus; the germline J gene supplies the remainder. This sequence joins TRBV19 and TRBJ1-1, with a possible D match to TRBD1 (5 bases). The CDR3 totals 13 residues. CDR1 is FNHDT and CDR2 is SITEND in the germline V gene (reference sequence). V dropped 5 bases and J dropped 1 base, with 9 bases sitting between them. The CDR3 bases that were read are TGTGCCAGCAGCGCAGGGAGGAACACA. Translating gives CASSAGRNT. The entire CDR3 protein reads CASSAGRNTEVFF.

This clone was detected only a few times. TCRdb gives a protein that differs at residue 13 from what the DNA encodes, so the protein here is translated from the DNA. The germline and genes are mouse ones. CDR3 bases read: TGCACCTGCAGTCCTCGACAGGGAAATTCTGGAAATACG. It yields the protein CTCSPRQGNSGNT. The complete CDR3 protein is CTCSPRQGNSGNTLYF. V gene TRBV1 combines with J gene TRBJ1-3; 7 bases align to TRBD1. From the germline J gene comes the end of the CDR3, since the read stops 3 residues before it. Germline V CDR1 and CDR2: NSQYPW, LRSPGD (reference sequence). Unmatched junction bases numbered 7, after V lost 5 bases and J lost 0 bases. This CDR3 has 16 residues.

This clone was detected a few times. Gene names are the mouse ones. The CDR3 end falls 4 residues outside the read, so it is completed with the germline J gene. J is TRBJ1-2 and V is TRBV19; 8 bases are a match to TRBD1. The CDR3 contains 14 residues. Germline V lookup: CDR1 FNHDT, CDR2 SITEND (reference sequence). The V and J ends lost 3 bases and 0 bases, in that order; junction bases with no gene match: 1. Partial CDR3 DNA: TGTGCCAGCAGTAGGGGACAGGCAAACTCC. It yields the protein CASSRGQANS. The complete CDR3 reads CASSRGQANSDYTF.

This clone has just a few counts. Genes here carry mouse names. Read coverage stops 4 residues before the CDR3 terminus; the germline J gene supplies the remainder. The chain recombines TRBV19 with TRBJ2-7; TRBD2 agrees at 8 bases. Germline assignment: CDR1 FNHDT and CDR2 SITEND (reference sequence). The CDR3 is 15 amino acids. The covered CDR3 bases are TGTGCCAGCAGTCCCCCCCGGGGGGGGGCGTAT. Its protein product is CASSPPRGGAY. The entire CDR3 is CASSPPRGGAYEQYF.

On this clone itself: Genes and germline are mouse. The read stops 4 residues short of the end of the CDR3; the missing end is completed from the germline J gene. This chain uses TRBV19 with TRBJ2-1; 10 bases are a match to TRBD2. Germline V CDR1 and CDR2: FNHDT, SITEND (reference sequence). CDR3 size: 14 residues. CDR3 protein: CASSFDWGVTEQFF. The sequenced part of the CDR3 DNA is TGTGCCAGCAGTTTCGACTGGGGGGTAACT.

This clone was seen repeatedly, ten times or more. Mouse germline and gene names are used. The CDR3 is cut off 4 residues early in the read; its end comes from the germline J gene. This sequence joins TRBV12-2 and TRBJ2-1; 7 bases map to TRBD2. The V and J ends lost 0 bases and 2 bases, in that order; junction bases with no gene match: 0. In germline, CDR1 is SGHLS, CDR2 HYDKME. This CDR3 is 14 amino acids long. The sequenced part of the CDR3 DNA is TGTGCCAGCTCTCTCGGGGGGGACTATGCT. Residues: CASSLGGDYA. The full CDR3 protein is CASSLGGDYAEQFF.

This clone was seen a handful of times. The protein here is the DNA translation, as the TCRdb protein differs from it at residue 10. Gene names and germline refer to mouse. Here the CDR3 reads CASSMGVDSPLYF. The CDR3 bases that were read are TGTGCCAGCAGTATGGGGGTTGATTCGCCC. This sequence joins TRBV19 and TRBJ1-6; possibly TRBD1 for D (5 bases). The CDR3 extends 3 residues past the end of the read, so its final part is completed from the germline J gene. TRBJ1-6 is noted as an ORF with a role that remains uncertain. Trimming removed 2 bases from V and 8 bases from J, with 8 bases in between. CDR3 length equals 13 residues. The germline CDR1 and CDR2 sequences are FNHDT and SITEND (reference sequence).

As to this clone: The listed genes are named as in mouse. The read gets to within 4 residues of the CDR3 end, and the germline J gene fills in the rest. V is TRBV19 and J is TRBJ2-5, with D maybe TRBD1 (6 bases). From germline, CDR1 is FNHDT and CDR2 SITEND (reference sequence). The CDR3 extends over 13 amino acids. The CDR3 protein is CASSSGVGDTQYF. The CDR3 DNA, read in part, is TGTGCCAGCAGTTCAGGGGTGGGAGAC.